These 16 T cell receptor beta chains originate from one sample sequenced in a study of T cell responses to AZD1222 COVID-19 vaccine. Here immunoSEQ multiplex PCR was the method, and the copy in TCRdb shows in-frame clones only, minus some. The sample contains approximately 140,000 clones, 80% to 95% of which appear only once. The sequences come from peripheral blood, collected 28 days after the second AZD1222 dose. The receptors come from an adult who received the AZD1222 COVID-19 vaccine.

This chain links TRBV19 with TRBJ1-5; D call uncertain. The length of the CDR3 is 13 residues. The ends were cut back, 5 bases at V and 7 bases at J, with 12 bases in the middle. The germline gives CDR1 LNHDA, CDR2 SQIVND (reference sequence). CDR3 residues: CASSPGREQPQHF. CDR3 bases: TGTGCCAGTAGTCCAGGACGAGAACAGCCCCAGCATTTT.

This CDR3 reads CASSRGGTVAEQYF. The CDR3 coding sequence is TGTGCCAGCAGCCGGGGGGGCACGGTGGCCGAGCAGTACTTC. The chain joins TRBV5-6 to TRBJ2-7, with 8 bases matching TRBD2. The germline V gene has CDR1 SGHDT and CDR2 YYEEEE. This CDR3 is built from 14 residues. Losses at the gene ends were 4 bases for V and 6 bases for J; bases not matched to a gene: 9.

This clone was observed once. The chain links TRBV18 to TRBJ1-3; D perhaps matches TRBD1 (5 bases). Germline CDR1 KGHSH, CDR2 LQKENI. The CDR3 sequence is 14 residues long. Trimming took off 3 bases at V and 4 bases at J, with 10 bases between the two ends. The CDR3 coding sequence is TGTGCCAGCTCACCTGACAGTCGGGGAAACACCATATATTTT. It is translated as CASSPDSRGNTIYF.

The chain employs TRBV19 and TRBJ2-2, with 8 bases aligning to TRBD1. CDR3 length equals 16 residues. V was pared by 5 bases and J by 0 bases, with 5 bases of the junction left unmatched. In germline, CDR1 is LNHDA, CDR2 SQIVND (reference sequence). The CDR3 sequence: CASSPPGGANTGELFF. As DNA, the CDR3 is TGTGCCAGTAGTCCGCCAGGGGGCGCGAACACCGGGGAGCTGTTTTTT. Supplemented by reference TRBV19 and TRBJ2-2, the full variable domain reads DGGITQSPKYLFRKEGQNVTLSCEQNLNHDAMYWYRQDPGQGLRLIYYSQIVNDFQKGDIAEGYSVSREKKESFPLTVTSAQKNPTAFYLCASSPPGGANTGELFFGEGSRLTVL.

The J gene is TRBJ1-6, the V gene TRBV5-1; D is unresolved. This CDR3 is built from 12 residues. The germline gives CDR1 SGHRS, CDR2 YFSETQ. Trimming pared 4 bases from V and 7 bases from J, leaving 6 bases between. The CDR3 DNA reads TGCGCCAGCAGCGCAAACAATTCACCCCTCCACTTT. Amino acid sequence: CASSANNSPLHF.

The rearrangement uses TRBV7-2 and TRBJ2-7, with TRBD2 identical over 10 bases. With V trimmed by 1 base and J by 5 bases, 5 bases remained unmatched. Germline CDR1 SGHTA, CDR2 FQGNSA. The CDR3 is made up of 15 amino acids. The CDR3 here is CASSLGLAGVDEQYF. The CDR3 coding sequence is TGTGCCAGCAGCTTAGGGCTAGCGGGAGTCGACGAGCAGTACTTC.

The J gene is TRBJ2-1, the V gene TRBV4-1; 14 bases are a match to TRBD2. The germline CDR1 and CDR2 sequences are MGHRA and YSYEKL. The junction had 1 base not matched to a gene; V was cut back by 4 bases and J by 5 bases. The CDR3 has 15 amino acids. The CDR3 reads CASSRTSGRHNEQFF. CDR3 DNA sequence: TGCGCCAGCAGCCGGACTAGCGGGAGGCACAATGAGCAGTTCTTC.

The J gene is TRBJ1-2, the V gene TRBV5-4; D is undetermined. With 3 bases removed from V and 5 bases from J, the gap between germline ends came to 11 bases. The CDR3 spans 13 residues. Germline V gene lookup returns CDR1 SGHNT and CDR2 YYREEE (reference sequence). The CDR3 protein is CASSSRTVYGYTF. CDR3 DNA sequence: TGTGCCAGCAGCTCCCGGACCGTTTATGGCTACACCTTC.

The gene calls are TRBV12-3 or TRBV12-4 and TRBJ1-2; D not resolved. The CDR3 has 13 amino acids. V was trimmed by 10 bases and J by 0 bases, leaving 12 bases between them. This chain's CDR3 is CANADGPNYGYTF. For the CDR3, the DNA is TGTGCCAACGCGGACGGACCTAACTATGGCTACACCTTC.

J is TRBJ2-3 and V is TRBV6-1, with 7 bases identical to TRBD2. Per the germline V gene, CDR1 is MNHNS and CDR2 is SASEGT. Unmatched junction bases numbered 7, after V lost 2 bases and J lost 2 bases. There are 16 residues in the CDR3. The DNA for the CDR3 is TGTGCCAGCAGTGAAATCGGGGGAGGGATCACAGATACGCAGTATTTT. Translating gives CASSEIGGGITDTQYF.

The CDR3 bases are TGTGCCACCAGTGATCTGGGGCCCCAGCATTTT. Translated: CATSDLGPQHF. J is TRBJ1-5 and V is TRBV24-1; D is unresolved. V was clipped by 3 bases and J by 9 bases, with 5 bases between them. CDR3 size: 11 residues. Per the germline V gene, CDR1 is KGHDR and CDR2 is SFDVKD.

The chain joins TRBV19 to TRBJ1-3; D call uncertain. V shed 5 bases and J shed 2 bases, with 10 bases lying between them. The germline gives CDR1 LNHDA, CDR2 SQIVND (reference sequence). The CDR3 loop spans 14 amino acids. CDR3 sequence: CASSFPGAGNTIYF. CDR3 DNA: TGTGCCAGTAGTTTCCCTGGAGCTGGAAACACCATATATTTT.

About this clone itself: An end of the junction differs from the germline gene, which may be a read error. V is TRBV15 and J is TRBJ1-2, with 8 nucleotides matching TRBD1. The germline gives CDR1 LNHNV, CDR2 YYDKDF (reference sequence). The CDR3 loop spans 14 amino acids. The CDR3 DNA reads TGTGCCACCAGCTCCAGACAGGGGAACTATGACTACACCTTC. It codes for CATSSRQGNYDYTF.

V usage is TRBV5-1 and J usage is TRBJ2-7; 10 positions agree with TRBD1. The CDR3 loop spans 16 amino acids. V dropped 4 bases and J dropped 5; count of bases not matched to a gene: 12. The germline V gene encodes CDR1 SGHRS and CDR2 YFSETQ. The CDR3 here is CASSPIPGQGSHEQYF. Here the CDR3 DNA reads TGCGCCAGCAGCCCGATTCCGGGACAGGGGTCCCACGAGCAGTACTTC. The whole variable domain, remainder taken from reference TRBV5-1 and TRBJ2-7, is KAGVTQTPRYLIKTRGQQVTLSCSPISGHRSVSWYQQTPGQGLQFLFEYFSETQRNKGNFPGRFSGRQFSNSRSEMNVSTLELGDSALYLCASSPIPGQGSHEQYFGPGTRLTVT.

CDR3 sequence: CASSMATYYGYTF. CDR3 bases: TGTGCCAGTAGTATGGCAACTTATTATGGCTACACCTTC. The chain couples TRBV19 to TRBJ1-2; D ambiguous. Trimming stripped 3 bases from V and 5 bases from J, with 10 bases between. CDR1 is LNHDA and CDR2 is SQIVND in the germline V gene (reference sequence). There are 13 residues in the CDR3. Full variable domain (missing parts from reference TRBV19 and TRBJ1-2): DGGITQSPKYLFRKEGQNVTLSCEQNLNHDAMYWYRQDPGQGLRLIYYSQIVNDFQKGDIAEGYSVSREKKESFPLTVTSAQKNPTAFYLCASSMATYYGYTFGSGTRLTVV.

The rearrangement links TRBV19 to TRBJ2-5; 9 bases map to TRBD1. The V segment lost 7 bases and the J segment 4 bases; nucleotides outside the gene matches: 13. Germline V gene data show CDR1 as LNHDA and CDR2 as SQIVND (reference sequence). CDR3 length: 16 amino acids. DNA of the CDR3: TGTGCCAGTACTCCCCCGGGACAGGGCTTTGGAGAGACCCAGTACTTC. This translates into CASTPPGQGFGETQYF. Based on the CDR3 plus reference TRBV19 and TRBJ2-5, the full variable domain is DGGITQSPKYLFRKEGQNVTLSCEQNLNHDAMYWYRQDPGQGLRLIYYSQIVNDFQKGDIAEGYSVSREKKESFPLTVTSAQKNPTAFYLCASTPPGQGFGETQYFGPGTRLLVL.